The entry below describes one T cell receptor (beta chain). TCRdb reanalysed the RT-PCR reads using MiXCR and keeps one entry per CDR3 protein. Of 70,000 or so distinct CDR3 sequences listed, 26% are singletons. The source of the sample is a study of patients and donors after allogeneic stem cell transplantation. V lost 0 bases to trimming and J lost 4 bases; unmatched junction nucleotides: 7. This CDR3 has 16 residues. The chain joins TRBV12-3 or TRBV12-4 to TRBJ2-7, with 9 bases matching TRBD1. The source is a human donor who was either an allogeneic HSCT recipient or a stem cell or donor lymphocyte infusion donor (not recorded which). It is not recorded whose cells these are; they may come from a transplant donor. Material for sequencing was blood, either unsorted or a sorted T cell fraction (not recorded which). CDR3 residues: CASSLARGQGLYEQYF. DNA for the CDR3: TGTGCCAGCAGTTTAGCGAGGGGACAGGGTCTATACGAGCAGTACTTC.